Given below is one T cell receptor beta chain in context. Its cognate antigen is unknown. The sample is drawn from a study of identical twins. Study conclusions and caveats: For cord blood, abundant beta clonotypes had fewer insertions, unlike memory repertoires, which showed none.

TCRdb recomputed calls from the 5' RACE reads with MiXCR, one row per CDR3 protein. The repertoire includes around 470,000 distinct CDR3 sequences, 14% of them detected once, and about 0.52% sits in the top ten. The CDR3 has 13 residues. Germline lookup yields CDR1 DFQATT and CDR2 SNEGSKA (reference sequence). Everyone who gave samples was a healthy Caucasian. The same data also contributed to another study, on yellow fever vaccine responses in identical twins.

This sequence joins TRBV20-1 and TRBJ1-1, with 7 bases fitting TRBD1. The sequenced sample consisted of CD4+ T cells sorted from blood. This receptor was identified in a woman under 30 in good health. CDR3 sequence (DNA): TGCAGCCGAAGGTCACAGGGGTGGGAGAGAGCTTTCTTT. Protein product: CSRRSQGWERAFF.